Listed below are T cell receptor beta chains from one sample, sequenced in a study of response to subunit inactivated influenza vaccine. TCRdb reprocessed the RT-PCR reads via MiXCR and lists one record per CDR3 protein. This table has approximately 730,000 distinct CDR3 sequences, about 15% appearing once. The material sequenced was PBMCs from blood, taken around 14 days before vaccination. These receptors came from a man between 50 and 59 years old who received an inactivated influenza vaccine. Both conserved end residues are part of each CDR3. D genes are given only for firm matches. Some rows have no size entry. The others give once, few or many, or a class for an expanded clone.

D gene	clone size	V gene	J gene	CDR3 DNA	CDR3 protein
.	many	TRBV29-1	TRBJ2-7	TGCAGCGTTGAAATACGCGGATACGAGCAGTACTTC	CSVEIRGYEQYF
.	.	TRBV7-6	TRBJ2-1	TGTGCCAGCAGCTTAGCGGGAGGTCAGAATGAGCAGTTCTTC	CASSLAGGQNEQFF
TRBD1	few	TRBV5-1	TRBJ1-5	TGCGCCAGCAGCTGGGTAGGGGGCTTTAATCAGCCCCAGCATTTT	CASSWVGGFNQPQHF
.	few	TRBV2	TRBJ2-1	TGTGCCAGCAGGGAGACAGGGTGGGGGGGCAATGAGCAGTTCTTC	CASRETGWGGNEQFF
.	.	TRBV2	TRBJ2-5	TGTGCCAGCGGCCACCGAGCAGGCATCCAAGAGACCCAGTACTTC	CASGHRAGIQETQYF
.	.	TRBV4-2	TRBJ2-5	TGTGCCAGCAGCCAAGGGAAGACCCAGTACTTC	CASSQGKTQYF
.	few	TRBV20-1	TRBJ1-2	TGCAGTGCTAGAGGGCGGCCTAACTATGGCTACACCTTC	CSARGRPNYGYTF
TRBD2	.	TRBV12-3/TRBV12-4	TRBJ2-3	TGTGCCAGCAGGGTCGGACTAGCGGGAGCGGGAGATACGCAGTATTTT	CASRVGLAGAGDTQYF
.	few	TRBV4-1	TRBJ2-3	TGCGCCAGCAGCCCTCAACCGGGACACAACACAGATACGCAGTATTTT	CASSPQPGHNTDTQYF
.	.	TRBV5-1	TRBJ2-7	TGCGCCAGCAGCGTGCCGGGCGGAGCCCACGAGCAGTACTTC	CASSVPGGAHEQYF
.	few	TRBV20-1	TRBJ2-7	TGCAGTGCTCCGCGGGGCGAGCAGTACTTC	CSAPRGEQYF
TRBD2	many	TRBV11-2	TRBJ2-5	TGTGCCAGCAGCCGTGGACTAGCGGGAGAAGAGACCCAGTACTTC	CASSRGLAGEETQYF